A selection of T cell receptor beta chains follows, all from one sample in a study of shared clonotypes between healthy human individuals. TCRdb's copy holds only in-frame clones and misses some; the assay was immunoSEQ multiplex PCR. Of 1.5 million to 1.9 million clones listed, under 99% are singletons. Material: naive CD4+ T cells sorted from blood. The receptors shown here come from a man aged 25-40 years in good health. Both conserved end residues are part of each CDR3. The order of the fields is J gene, D gene, V gene, clone size, CDR3 protein, CDR3 DNA. D genes are given only for firm matches. Clone sizes are given selectively: once, few, many, or a class where the clone is expanded.

TRBJ2-7 | . | TRBV21-1 | . | CASSRGGGTLFYEQYF | TGTGCCAGCAGCAGAGGGGGCGGGACTTTGTTCTACGAGCAGTACTTC
TRBJ1-3 | . | TRBV5-8 | . | CASSLGRYSGNTIYF | TGTGCCAGCAGCTTGGGACGGTACTCTGGAAACACCATATATTTT
TRBJ2-1 | TRBD2 | TRBV30 | . | CAWRSSGGTALQFF | TGTGCCTGGAGGTCTTCGGGAGGGACCGCATTGCAGTTCTTC
TRBJ1-2 | TRBD1 | TRBV6-4 | . | CASSDAGTGVRSNYGYTF | TGTGCCAGCAGTGACGCTGGGACAGGGGTAAGGTCCAACTATGGCTACACCTTC
TRBJ2-1 | TRBD2 | TRBV10-1 | . | CASSFSLAGYNEQFF | TGCGCCAGCAGCTTTAGTCTAGCGGGCTACAATGAGCAGTTCTTC
TRBJ1-1 | . | TRBV29-1 | . | CSVRDTMNTEAFF | TGCAGCGTCCGGGACACGATGAACACTGAAGCTTTCTTT
TRBJ1-1 | TRBD1 | TRBV18 | . | CASSPLGTGGMNTEAFF | TGTGCCAGCTCACCCCTCGGGACAGGGGGGATGAACACTGAAGCTTTCTTT
TRBJ1-1 | . | TRBV20-1 | . | CSASRTTEAFF | TGCAGTGCTAGCAGGACCACTGAAGCTTTCTTT
TRBJ2-2 | . | TRBV11-2 | . | CASSSRRGTGELFF | TGTGCCAGCAGCTCGAGACGGGGCACCGGGGAGCTGTTTTTT
TRBJ1-1 | . | TRBV10-1 | . | CASRRDGDTEAFF | TGCGCCAGCAGACGGGACGGAGACACTGAAGCTTTCTTT
TRBJ2-5 | TRBD2 | TRBV19 | . | CASSMDRLAGEGETQYF | TGTGCCAGTAGTATGGACAGACTAGCGGGAGAGGGGGAGACCCAGTACTTC
TRBJ1-5 | . | TRBV6-5 | . | CASSYAGNHNQPQHF | TGTGCCAGCAGCTACGCCGGGAACCACAATCAGCCCCAGCATTTT
TRBJ2-5 | . | TRBV29-1 | . | CSVGLTQETQYF | TGCAGCGTCGGTTTAACCCAAGAGACCCAGTACTTC
TRBJ1-1 | . | TRBV6-6 | once | CASSYLEAFF | TGTGCCAGCAGTTATCTTGAAGCTTTCTTT
TRBJ2-7 | TRBD1 | TRBV11-2 | . | CASRQTGFEQYF | TGTGCCAGCAGACAGACAGGGTTCGAGCAGTACTTC
TRBJ2-2 | . | TRBV9 | . | CASSIRPKLNTGELFF | TGTGCCAGCAGCATCCGACCGAAGTTGAACACCGGGGAGCTGTTTTTT
TRBJ1-2 | TRBD1 | TRBV30 | . | CAWSGRGKSNYGYTF | TGTGCCTGGAGCGGCAGGGGGAAGTCGAACTATGGCTACACCTTC
TRBJ2-7 | . | TRBV18 | . | CASSPPGRQSYEQYF | TGTGCCAGCTCACCCCCGGGGCGGCAGTCCTACGAGCAGTACTTC
TRBJ1-4 | . | TRBV6-5 | . | CASSYLVDEKLFF | TGTGCCAGCAGTTACCTCGTTGATGAAAAACTGTTTTTT
TRBJ2-7 | . | TRBV25-1 | . | CASSTSLGGRSYEQYF | TGTGCCAGCAGCACATCCCTTGGAGGCAGAAGCTACGAGCAGTACTTC
TRBJ2-2 | . | TRBV7-8 | . | CASSLGNSNTGELFF | TGTGCCAGCAGCTTAGGCAACTCGAACACCGGGGAGCTGTTTTTT
TRBJ2-7 | . | TRBV7-6 | . | CASSPGPSYEQYF | TGTGCCAGCAGCCCCGGACCAAGTTACGAGCAGTACTTC
TRBJ2-7 | . | TRBV27 | . | CASSLEDFYEQYF | TGTGCCAGCAGTTTAGAGGACTTCTACGAGCAGTACTTC
TRBJ2-7 | TRBD2 | TRBV10-2 | . | CASAGTREYEQYF | TGCGCCAGCGCCGGGACTAGGGAGTACGAGCAGTACTTC
TRBJ1-4 | . | TRBV30 | . | CAWHRTVNEKLFF | TGTGCCTGGCACCGGACAGTTAATGAAAAACTGTTTTTT
TRBJ2-3 | . | TRBV2 | . | CASSEAARFMYF | TGTGCCAGCAGTGAGGCCGCCCGGTTCATGTATTTT
TRBJ2-7 | . | TRBV4-3 | . | CASSQDISEFYEQYF | TGCGCCAGCAGCCAAGATATTTCGGAATTTTACGAGCAGTACTTC
TRBJ2-7 | . | TRBV23-1 | . | CASSQPDRPSYEQYF | TGCGCCAGCAGTCAACCTGACAGGCCTTCCTACGAGCAGTACTTC
TRBJ2-7 | TRBD1 | TRBV6-6 | . | CASSYLQGIYEQYF | TGTGCCAGCAGCTACTTACAGGGGATCTACGAGCAGTACTTC
TRBJ1-5 | . | TRBV7-2 | . | CASSLEPGRPQHF | TGTGCCAGCAGCTTAGAACCGGGGCGGCCCCAGCATTTT
TRBJ2-6 | . | TRBV5-7 | . | CASSLSLSGANVLTF | TGTGCCAGCAGCTTGTCACTATCTGGGGCCAACGTCCTGACTTTC
TRBJ2-2 | TRBD1 | TRBV27 | . | CASSEDREAANTGELFF | TGTGCCAGCAGCGAGGACAGGGAAGCCGCGAACACCGGGGAGCTGTTTTTT
TRBJ1-4 | . | TRBV7-2 | . | CASSLGLYEKLFF | TGTGCCAGCAGCCTAGGACTATATGAAAAACTGTTTTTT
TRBJ2-1 | TRBD2 | TRBV7-3 | . | CASSSLAGGRDEQFF | TGTGCCAGCAGCTCACTAGCGGGAGGGAGGGATGAGCAGTTCTTC
TRBJ1-2 | TRBD1 | TRBV5-6 | . | CASSYTRTGGAGGYTF | TGTGCCAGCAGCTATACCCGGACAGGGGGCGCGGGTGGCTACACCTTC
TRBJ1-1 | . | TRBV19 | . | CASSPLFGRVVSAEAFF | TGTGCCAGTAGTCCCTTGTTCGGCAGGGTAGTAAGTGCTGAAGCTTTCTTT
TRBJ2-5 | . | TRBV5-1 | . | CASSPGTPLQETQYF | TGCGCCAGCAGCCCGGGAACTCCTCTCCAAGAGACCCAGTACTTC
TRBJ2-7 | . | TRBV7-9 | . | CASSLLAGYEQYF | TGTGCCAGCAGCTTATTGGCAGGATACGAGCAGTACTTC
TRBJ2-6 | . | TRBV4-3 | . | CASSRRRSSGANVLTF | TGCGCCAGCAGCCGTCGTAGGAGCTCTGGGGCCAACGTCCTGACTTTC
TRBJ2-1 | . | TRBV5-1 | . | CASSPVSGSYNEQFF | TGCGCCAGCAGCCCCGTTTCCGGGTCCTACAATGAGCAGTTCTTC
TRBJ1-2 | . | TRBV6-1 | once | CASSDVQTYGYTF | TGTGCCAGCAGTGACGTACAGACATATGGCTACACCTTC
TRBJ1-5 | TRBD1 | TRBV9 | . | CASSHPPDRGSNQPQHF | TGTGCCAGCAGCCACCCCCCGGACAGGGGTAGCAATCAGCCCCAGCATTTT
TRBJ1-1 | . | TRBV4-3 | once | CASSRGVGGLAEAFF | TGCGCCAGCAGCCGAGGTGTCGGGGGTCTTGCTGAAGCTTTCTTT
TRBJ2-7 | . | TRBV5-1 | . | CASSSQGGVSTYEQYF | TGCGCCAGCAGCTCCCAGGGCGGGGTGTCCACCTACGAGCAGTACTTC
TRBJ2-1 | . | TRBV10-3 | . | CAISESMAYNEQFF | TGTGCCATCAGTGAGTCTATGGCCTACAATGAGCAGTTCTTC
TRBJ2-1 | TRBD2 | TRBV9 | . | CASSVDWTSGYNEQFF | TGTGCCAGCAGCGTAGATTGGACTAGCGGCTACAATGAGCAGTTCTTC
TRBJ1-5 | . | TRBV10-3 | . | CAISESGAFLRQPQHF | TGTGCCATCAGTGAGTCGGGGGCCTTTCTTCGTCAGCCCCAGCATTTT
TRBJ2-1 | . | TRBV28 | . | CASSLVTLGANEQFF | TGTGCCAGCAGTTTAGTAACCCTTGGGGCCAATGAGCAGTTCTTC
TRBJ1-4 | . | TRBV29-1 | . | CSASPGGGTNEKLFF | TGCAGCGCCTCGCCCGGGGGGGGGACGAATGAAAAACTGTTTTTT
TRBJ2-2 | . | TRBV11-2 | . | CASSLGDQRRSYRVGELFF | TGTGCCAGCAGCTTAGGGGACCAACGGAGGAGTTATAGGGTCGGGGAGCTGTTTTTT